A selection of T cell receptor beta chains follows, all from one sample in a study of CD8 T cells in Susac syndrome. TCRdb reprocessed the immunoSEQ multiplex PCR reads via MiXCR and lists one record per CDR3 protein. Seen here are about 200,000 distinct CDR3 sequences, 92% observed once, and the top ten hold roughly 0.15%. The specimen was CD8+ T cells from PBMCs. These receptors were collected from a human donor with multiple sclerosis. Each CDR3 is given with its conserved first and last residue. The D gene is left open where the match is weak. Size is omitted from some rows. Given values are once, few, many or a class for expanded clones.

clone_size j_call d_call v_call cdr3_nt cdr3_aa
. TRBJ1-1 . TRBV27 TGTGCCAGCAGTCCTCTTTGGGGGGAAGCTTTCTTT CASSPLWGEAFF
. TRBJ1-1 TRBD1 TRBV19 TGTGCCAGTAGAATGGGACAGGGGAACACTGAAGCTTTCTTT CASRMGQGNTEAFF
few TRBJ2-2 . TRBV19 TGTGCCAGTAATTTGGGCACCGGGGAGCTGTTTTTT CASNLGTGELFF
. TRBJ2-7 TRBD1 TRBV30 TGTGCCTGGGAGAGGACAGGGGTGACCTACGAGCAGTACTTC CAWERTGVTYEQYF
. TRBJ2-1 . TRBV9 TGTGCCAGCAGCACCAGCAGGCAGGGAGGTCTCGACAATGAGCAGTTCTTC CASSTSRQGGLDNEQFF
. TRBJ1-5 . TRBV3-1 TGTGCCAGCGGACCGGGACACAGCAATCAGCCCCAGCATTTT CASGPGHSNQPQHF
. TRBJ2-7 . TRBV4-3 TGCGCCAGCAGCCAAGACTATCTGGCCTATCCAAAACACTACTACTACGAGCAGTACTTC CASSQDYLAYPKHYYYEQYF
. TRBJ1-1 . TRBV11-3 TGTGCCAGCAGCGCGCCCGAGGGGGACATGAACACTGAAGCTTTCTTT CASSAPEGDMNTEAFF
. TRBJ2-3 TRBD2 TRBV2 TGTGCCAGCAGTCACCCGAGCCTAGCGGGGGGGCCGCCGACAGATACGCAGTATTTT CASSHPSLAGGPPTDTQYF
. TRBJ1-1 . TRBV4-3 TGCGCCAGCAGCCAAGAAAGGGAAACTGAAGCTTTCTTT CASSQERETEAFF
. TRBJ2-5 TRBD2 TRBV6-1 TGTGCCAGCAGTCCCTCCCGACTAGCGGGGGAAGAGACCCAGTACTTC CASSPSRLAGEETQYF
once TRBJ2-3 . TRBV13 TGTGCCAGCAGCTTTCCGTCGGGGCCAAGCACAGATACGCAGTATTTT CASSFPSGPSTDTQYF
. TRBJ2-5 . TRBV27 TGTGCCAGCTCCCTCTGGGGAGAGACCCAGTACTTC CASSLWGETQYF
. TRBJ2-5 TRBD2 TRBV28 TGTGCCAGCAGTTTTGGACTAGCGGGAAAGGAGACCCAGTACTTC CASSFGLAGKETQYF
. TRBJ1-5 . TRBV6-6 TGTGCCAGCAGTCCCCGCCGGGCCTACGGAGATCAGCCCCAGCATTTT CASSPRRAYGDQPQHF
once TRBJ2-5 . TRBV5-4 TGTGCCAGCAGCCCTCCGGGGGTGTCAGAGACCCAGTACTTC CASSPPGVSETQYF
. TRBJ2-1 TRBD2 TRBV18 TGTGCCAGCTCGGCTGCGGGAGGGGTAGATGAGCAGTTCTTC CASSAAGGVDEQFF
. TRBJ2-7 . TRBV14 TGTGCCAGCAGCCAATCTCCGTCGAGACAGGCCGCCTACGAGCAGTACTTC CASSQSPSRQAAYEQYF
. TRBJ1-1 . TRBV5-4 TGTGCCAGCAGCTTACGGGGGAGCACTGAAGCTTTCTTT CASSLRGSTEAFF
. TRBJ2-1 TRBD2 TRBV30 TGTGCCTGGGAACCCTCTAGCGGGGCCTACAATGAGCAGTTCTTC CAWEPSSGAYNEQFF
once TRBJ1-5 . TRBV15 TGTGCCACCAGCAGAGGATTAAGTTCGAATCAGCCCCAGCATTTT CATSRGLSSNQPQHF
. TRBJ2-4 . TRBV9 TGTGCCAGCAGCACGAGAGTGGCAAACATTCAGTACTTC CASSTRVANIQYF
. TRBJ2-5 TRBD2 TRBV13 TGTGCCAGCAGCTTAGGAGGTAGCGGGGGGTCCGGGGAGACCCAGTACTTC CASSLGGSGGSGETQYF
. TRBJ2-3 . TRBV12-3/TRBV12-4 TGTGCCAGCAGTTTTCCGTCTAAGGGACAACTCACAGATACGCAGTATTTT CASSFPSKGQLTDTQYF
. TRBJ2-7 . TRBV7-9 TGTGCCAGCAGCTTAGTTGGCCAGGGTCTCGACGAGCAGTACTTC CASSLVGQGLDEQYF
. TRBJ1-5 . TRBV7-9 TGTGCCAGCAGCCCCCGGGACGATCAGCCCCAGCATTTT CASSPRDDQPQHF
. TRBJ2-3 TRBD1 TRBV6-1 TGTGCCAGCAGTGTACCAGGGGGCGCAAGCACAGATACGCAGTATTTT CASSVPGGASTDTQYF
. TRBJ1-4 . TRBV2 TGTGCCAGCGCCAATGACAGGAGGCATGAAAAACTGTTTTTT CASANDRRHEKLFF
. TRBJ2-7 . TRBV15 TGTGCCACCAGCAGAACCGGGAGAGGGGAGCAGTACTTC CATSRTGRGEQYF
. TRBJ2-2 TRBD2 TRBV27 TGTGCCAGCAGTCGAACGGGAGGGCCAAGCACCGGGGAGCTGTTTTTT CASSRTGGPSTGELFF
. TRBJ2-1 . TRBV5-1 TGCGCCAGCAGCTTCGGGACACCCGGGGTAGATGAGCAGTTCTTC CASSFGTPGVDEQFF
. TRBJ2-7 TRBD2 TRBV19 TGTGCCAGTAGTCCGGGGGGACGCTACGAGCAGTACTTC CASSPGGRYEQYF
. TRBJ2-2 . TRBV13 TGTGCCAGCAGCTCAGGCTCCGGGGAGCTGTTTTTT CASSSGSGELFF
. TRBJ1-4 . TRBV30 TGTGCAACCAGCGGGGCAACTAATGAAAAACTGTTTTTT CATSGATNEKLFF
. TRBJ2-1 . TRBV30 TGTGCCTGGAGTTCGACAGTTCTCCCTTACAATGAGCAGTTCTTC CAWSSTVLPYNEQFF
. TRBJ2-7 . TRBV13 TGTGCCAGCAGCTTAGGCCTCGACAGCCATTACTACTACGAGCAGTACTTC CASSLGLDSHYYYEQYF
. TRBJ1-5 . TRBV20-1 TGCAGTGCTAGCCGAATGGGGGAAAGCAATCAGCCCCAGCATTTT CSASRMGESNQPQHF
. TRBJ2-7 . TRBV7-9 TGTGCCAGCAGCCCCCCAGCAGGGAGCCCCTACGAGCAGTACTTC CASSPPAGSPYEQYF
. TRBJ1-1 . TRBV19 TGTGCCAGTAGTGCGACAGAGAACACTGAAGCTTTCTTT CASSATENTEAFF
. TRBJ2-1 TRBD2 TRBV3-1 TGTGCCAGCACCCCGGGTAAGAGCGGGAGTGGATACAATGAGCAGTTCTTC CASTPGKSGSGYNEQFF
. TRBJ2-5 TRBD2 TRBV13 TGTGCCAGCAGCTCTGGGACTAGCGGGCAGCGGCAGTACTTC CASSSGTSGQRQYF
. TRBJ2-1 TRBD2 TRBV24-1 TGTGCCACCGGCGGGGGGTCAAATGAGCAGTTCTTC CATGGGSNEQFF
once TRBJ2-1 . TRBV7-9 TGTGCCAGCAGCTCTGGGGGGACAAGCTACAATGAGCAGTTCTTC CASSSGGTSYNEQFF
. TRBJ2-6 TRBD1 TRBV7-9 TGTGCCAGCAGCTCCCTTCCGGGACAGGGGGTGGCTGGGGCCAACGTCCTGACTTTC CASSSLPGQGVAGANVLTF
. TRBJ2-7 TRBD1 TRBV11-1 TGTGCCAGCGCCCTCACTCCGACAGGGGGTCGCCCAGAGCAGTACTTC CASALTPTGGRPEQYF
. TRBJ2-7 . TRBV12-3/TRBV12-4 TGTGCCAGCAGCCTCCAGGGCGGCTACGAGCAGTACTTC CASSLQGGYEQYF
. TRBJ1-1 . TRBV5-1 TGCGCCAGCAGCTATACAGGGTTTGATACTGAAGCTTTCTTT CASSYTGFDTEAFF
. TRBJ2-1 TRBD2 TRBV11-2 TGTGCCAGCAGCCCGGGGACTAGCGGGTGGTGGAATGAGCAGTTCTTC CASSPGTSGWWNEQFF
. TRBJ2-2 . TRBV4-1 TGCGCCTCGGGGCGCGCGAACACCGGGGAGCTGTTTTTT CASGRANTGELFF
. TRBJ2-3 TRBD2 TRBV4-1 TGCGCCAGCAGCCAAAGGGACCAGCGGGAGGGCCTACCCACGCAGTATTTT CASSQRDQREGLPTQYF
once TRBJ2-5 TRBD2 TRBV7-9 TGTGCCAGCAGCCCAGGCCGTCTGAGCGGGACCCCCCAAGAGACCCAGTACTTC CASSPGRLSGTPQETQYF
. TRBJ2-7 TRBD1 TRBV7-8 TGTGCCAGCAGCTCTAACCAGGGGGTCCACGAGCAGTACTTC CASSSNQGVHEQYF
. TRBJ2-7 TRBD2 TRBV6-5 TGTGCCAGCAGCCCCCACCGGGGGGACCAGGGCGAGCAGTACTTC CASSPHRGDQGEQYF
. TRBJ1-1 . TRBV13 TGTGCCAGCAGCCAATTTTTGGTACGGGGGCAGGACACTGAAGCTTTCTTT CASSQFLVRGQDTEAFF
. TRBJ2-7 TRBD2 TRBV27 TGTGCCAGCAGTTACATAGCGGGAGGCCAGGTCGAGCAGTACTTC CASSYIAGGQVEQYF
. TRBJ2-7 TRBD2 TRBV7-2 TGTGCCAGCAGTCTAGCGGGAGTCCCTACCTACGAGCAGTACTTC CASSLAGVPTYEQYF
. TRBJ2-1 TRBD2 TRBV6-2/TRBV6-3 TGTGCCAGCAGTTTTGGACTAGCGGGGGGTATCCACAATGAGCAGTTCTTC CASSFGLAGGIHNEQFF
. TRBJ2-7 TRBD1 TRBV5-6 TGTGCCAGCAGCCAAGCCGTGCCCCGGTTGACAACCCAGTTGACAGGGCTCGAGCAGTACTTC CASSQAVPRLTTQLTGLEQYF
. TRBJ2-7 . TRBV20-1 TGCAGTGCTAGAGATCGAGCTAGGCCATCCTACGAGCAGTACTTC CSARDRARPSYEQYF